The rows below give T cell receptor beta chains drawn from one sample of a study of graft-versus-host responses after intestinal transplantation. Sequencing used immunoSEQ multiplex PCR; TCRdb keeps in-frame clones, though not all of them. The sample holds 60,000 or so clones; approximately 89% are singletons and the top ten take more than 2.5%. Sequences were derived from PBMCs, sampled 118 days after intestinal transplantation. These receptors were collected from a human patient who received an intestinal transplant, so some T cells may come from the graft donor. The CDR3 runs from the conserved cysteine through the conserved F or W. The D gene is left open where the match is weak. Clone size, where shown, is once, few, many, or a class for clones that have expanded.

len	d_gene	abundance	v_gene	j_gene	CDR3nt	CDR3aa
17	NA	NA	TRBV15	TRBJ1-6	TGTGCCACCAGCAGAGGACAATGGGGTGGGACTGGGTCACCCCTCCACTTT	CATSRGQWGGTGSPLHF
15	TRBD1	NA	TRBV5-4	TRBJ2-3	TGTGCCAGCAGCCCCGACAGGGGGCAAGTAGATACGCAGTATTTT	CASSPDRGQVDTQYF
13	NA	once	TRBV7-9	TRBJ2-7	TGTGCCAGCAGGGATGGGGCTCACGCCGAGCAGTACTTC	CASRDGAHAEQYF
15	NA	few	TRBV19	TRBJ1-5	TGTGCCAGTACCCTCGGGGGGGGCGGCAATCAGCCCCAGCATTTT	CASTLGGGGNQPQHF
15	NA	NA	TRBV4-1	TRBJ2-7	TGCGCCAGCAGCCAAGGGCGGTGGGACTCCTACGAGCAGTACTTC	CASSQGRWDSYEQYF
13	NA	NA	TRBV7-9	TRBJ1-1	TGTGCCAGCAGCCTCGGTGGGGGCACTGAAGCTTTCTTT	CASSLGGGTEAFF
15	NA	NA	TRBV28	TRBJ2-7	TGTGCCAGCAGTTTGCGAGACAGGGACTGGGACGAGCAGTACTTC	CASSLRDRDWDEQYF
17	TRBD1	NA	TRBV19	TRBJ1-1	TGTGCCAGTAGTCTAAACAGACAGGGGAGTGGTTGGGCTGAAGCTTTCTTT	CASSLNRQGSGWAEAFF
15	NA	NA	TRBV6-5	TRBJ1-4	TGTGCCAGCAGTTACAGCGGGGGCTCGGCTGAAAAACTGTTTTTT	CASSYSGGSAEKLFF
17	TRBD2	NA	TRBV7-9	TRBJ2-7	TGTGCCAGCAGTCCTGGACTAGCGGGGCGCCGGAAATACGAGCAGTACTTC	CASSPGLAGRRKYEQYF
15	NA	NA	TRBV6-6	TRBJ1-6	TGTGCCAGCAGTTACCCCGACATTCATAATTCACCCCTCCACTTT	CASSYPDIHNSPLHF
15	NA	few	TRBV5-4	TRBJ2-1	TGTGCCAGCAGCTTGTGGGGGGGCGCCTACAATGAGCAGTTCTTC	CASSLWGGAYNEQFF
15	NA	NA	TRBV5-1	TRBJ1-2	TGCGCCAGCAGCTTGGGGCTTTCGGGGGGCTATGGCTACACCTTC	CASSLGLSGGYGYTF
15	NA	NA	TRBV5-4	TRBJ2-5	TGTGCCAGCAGCTTGTCAGGGGAGGTCGGGGAGACCCAGTACTTC	CASSLSGEVGETQYF
14	TRBD2	NA	TRBV6-5	TRBJ2-1	TGTGCCAGCAGCCAAGGACTAGACCCCAATGAGCAGTTCTTC	CASSQGLDPNEQFF
15	NA	NA	TRBV5-4	TRBJ1-1	TGTGCCAGCAGCCCCCTTGCAGGAGCGAACACTGAAGCTTTCTTT	CASSPLAGANTEAFF
12	NA	NA	TRBV28	TRBJ1-5	TGTGCCAGCAGTTTATACAATCAGCCCCAGCATTTT	CASSLYNQPQHF
12	NA	NA	TRBV9	TRBJ2-2	TGTGCCAGCAGCCTCCCGGCGGGGGAGCTGTTTTTT	CASSLPAGELFF
13	TRBD2	NA	TRBV7-8	TRBJ2-1	TGTGCCAGCAGCCCGGGGACTAGCGGGGACCAGTTCTTC	CASSPGTSGDQFF
17	NA	NA	TRBV5-6	TRBJ2-7	TGTGCCAGCAGCTCCTTTTATGGGTCGAGGCGGAAATACGAGCAGTACTTC	CASSSFYGSRRKYEQYF
17	TRBD1	NA	TRBV7-6	TRBJ2-6	TGTGCCAGCAGCCCTCCGACAGGGCAGTCTGGGGCCAACGTCCTGACTTTC	CASSPPTGQSGANVLTF
15	TRBD1	once	TRBV6-5	TRBJ2-5	TGTGCCAGCAGTCCTCCGGGACAGGGGATAGAGACCCAGTACTTC	CASSPPGQGIETQYF
14	NA	NA	TRBV5-4	TRBJ2-7	TGTGCCAGCAGCTTGTGGAGGGAGAGTGCAGCGCAGTACTTC	CASSLWRESAAQYF
12	NA	once	TRBV28	TRBJ2-3	TGTGCCAGCAGTTCTATGGAAGATACGCAGTATTTT	CASSSMEDTQYF